One sample yielded the 23 T cell receptor beta chains listed below, sequenced in a study of identical twins. TCRdb processed the 5' RACE reads anew with MiXCR; each CDR3 protein has one entry. Here the sample spans more than 1.5 million distinct CDR3 sequences, under 35% being singletons. The sequencing input was cord blood. The origin of the receptors is a newborn girl in good health.

The J gene is TRBJ2-4, the V gene TRBV24-1; 9 nucleotides line up with TRBD1. The germline V gene encodes CDR1 KGHDR and CDR2 SFDVKD. V lost 4 bases to trimming and J lost 9 bases; unmatched junction nucleotides: 15. The CDR3 is 17 amino acids. CDR3 DNA sequence: TGTGCCACCAGTGACGTGGGACAGGGAAGTAGCGTGGGCATTCAGTACTTC. Protein sequence: CATSDVGQGSSVGIQYF.

This clonotype was recorded a few times. V gene TRBV3-1 combines with J gene TRBJ2-7; TRBD2 is a possible D gene (6 bases). The CDR3 has 14 amino acids. Trimming cost V 6 bases and J 3 bases, with 15 bases left between them. CDR1 and CDR2 from the germline V gene are LGHDT and YNNKEL (reference sequence). CDR3 bases: TGTGCCAGCAGTCTTGATTTGGGAGGCTACGAGCAGTACTTC. This encodes CASSLDLGGYEQYF.

This clonotype has only a few counts. V usage is TRBV24-1 and J usage is TRBJ2-2; weak D call: TRBD1 (6 bases). CDR1 and CDR2 (germline): KGHDR, SFDVKD. The CDR3 spans 15 residues. The germline V and J ends were trimmed by 6 bases and 1 base, with 11 bases remaining between them. The CDR3 DNA is TGTGCCACCAGTCCAGGGACATTGAACACCGGGGAGCTGTTTTTT. Protein: CATSPGTLNTGELFF.

The rearrangement links TRBV20-1 to TRBJ2-1; TRBD2 matches at 7 bases. CDR3 length: 14 amino acids. Trimming took 8 bases from V and 9 from J; bases not matched to a gene: 16. From germline, CDR1 is DFQATT and CDR2 SNEGSKA (reference sequence). The CDR3 reads CSSLAESLVGEQFF. Written as DNA, the CDR3 is TGCAGTTCTCTAGCGGAATCGCTAGTGGGTGAGCAGTTCTTC.

This clonotype was seen more than once but under ten times. J is TRBJ2-3 and V is TRBV20-1; the match to TRBD2 covers 9 bases. With V trimmed by 1 base and J by 5 bases, 4 bases remained unmatched. CDR3 length: 14 residues. Germline V gives CDR1 DFQATT, CDR2 SNEGSKA (reference sequence). DNA of the CDR3: TGCAGTGCTAGAGTTAGCGGGGGATTAGATACGCAGTATTTT. Translation: CSARVSGGLDTQYF.

This clonotype was counted only a few times. The chain uses TRBV12-3 or TRBV12-4 and TRBJ1-4; possible D gene TRBD1, 5 bases. Trimming stripped 9 bases from V and 0 bases from J, with 11 bases between. The CDR3 runs 14 residues. The CDR3 DNA reads as TGTGCCAGTACGGACACCGCAACTAATGAAAAACTGTTTTTT. Translating gives CASTDTATNEKLFF.

The V and J genes are TRBV13 and TRBJ2-7; possibly TRBD1 for D (6 bases). The ends were cut back, 2 bases at V and 4 bases at J, with 18 bases in the middle. CDR1 and CDR2 from the germline V gene are PRHDT and FYEKMQ (reference sequence). CDR3 length: 16 residues. The CDR3 loop reads CASSLRRTGKRYEQYF. DNA for the CDR3: TGTGCCAGCAGCTTACGGCGTACAGGGAAGAGGTACGAGCAGTACTTC.

This sequence joins TRBV5-6 and TRBJ2-5; D is unresolved. This CDR3 spans 13 amino acids. Germline V gene data show CDR1 as SGHDT and CDR2 as YYEEEE. V was cut by 7 bases and J by 0 bases, with 10 bases left in between. CDR3 residues: CASFRSYQETQYF. CDR3 DNA sequence: TGTGCCAGCTTTCGGTCGTACCAAGAGACCCAGTACTTC.

The table lists this clonotype with a few counts. The chain uses TRBV6-1 and TRBJ2-7, with 7 bases that match TRBD1. CDR3 length equals 17 residues. Looked up from germline, CDR1 is MNHNS and CDR2 is SASEGT. With V trimmed by 7 bases and J by 0 bases, 15 bases remained unmatched. This CDR3 reads CASICQGDPNCSYEQYF. The CDR3 nucleotides are TGTGCCAGCATATGCCAGGGGGACCCCAACTGCTCCTACGAGCAGTACTTC.

V usage is TRBV27 and J usage is TRBJ2-5, with a possible D match to TRBD2 (5 bases). The J call is in doubt because the DNA end fits TRBJ2-7 better. The germline V gene has CDR1 MNHEY and CDR2 SMNVEV (reference sequence). This CDR3 is 15 amino acids long. CDR3 DNA sequence: TGTGCCAGCGAGGGCACAAGGGCCAACTCCTACGAGCAGTACTTC. Translated, it gives CASEGTRANSYEQYF.

This rearrangement joins TRBV6-6 to TRBJ1-2; D gene uncertain. The V end lost 0 bases, the J end lost 5 bases, and 10 bases lay between the germline ends. Germline-derived CDR1 and CDR2 are MNHNY and SVGAGI (reference sequence). This CDR3 region has 14 residues. CDR3 DNA sequence: TGTGCCAGCAGTTACTCCCCTTTTGGGTATGGCTACACCTTC. Translation: CASSYSPFGYGYTF.

J is TRBJ2-1 and V is TRBV20-1; D not resolved. The CDR3 contains 12 residues. V lost 0 bases and J lost 6, with 6 bases in between. Germline V gene lookup returns CDR1 DFQATT and CDR2 SNEGSKA (reference sequence). CDR3 in amino acids: CSARDLANEQFF. CDR3 bases: TGCAGTGCTAGAGATCTCGCCAATGAGCAGTTCTTC.

This rearrangement joins TRBV3-1 to TRBJ2-1, with 7 bases aligning to TRBD2. This CDR3 has 14 residues. The V and J ends lost 4 bases and 4 bases, in that order; junction bases with no gene match: 4. Germline CDR1 reads LGHDT; CDR2 reads YNNKEL (reference sequence). This CDR3 reads CASSRGGDYNEQFF. The DNA for the CDR3 is TGTGCCAGCAGCCGGGGGGGTGATTACAATGAGCAGTTCTTC.

This clonotype came up a few times. This chain connects TRBV20-1 to TRBJ1-2, with TRBD1 identical over 10 bases. The CDR3 contains 16 residues. The V gene end was trimmed by 2 bases and the J gene end by 4 bases; junction bases not matched to a gene: 10. Looked up from germline, CDR1 is DFQATT and CDR2 is SNEGSKA (reference sequence). CDR3 in DNA: TGCAGTGCTAGATATCCGGGACAGGGGACTCTCTATGGCTACACCTTC. The encoded protein is CSARYPGQGTLYGYTF.

The sample holds a few counts of this clonotype. CDR3 residues: CSATTSGRTDTQYF. The CDR3 nucleotides are TGCAGTGCTACTACTAGCGGGAGAACAGATACGCAGTATTTT. The genes are TRBV20-1 and TRBJ2-3, with TRBD2 identical over 11 bases. Germline CDR1 DFQATT, CDR2 SNEGSKA (reference sequence). Losses at the gene ends were 4 bases for V and 3 bases for J; bases not matched to a gene: 3. This CDR3 comprises 14 residues.

The count of this clonotype is one. The J gene is TRBJ1-4, the V gene TRBV12-3 or TRBV12-4; D uncertain. The V and J ends lost 7 bases and 8 bases respectively, with 17 bases between them. The CDR3 runs to 14 residues. DNA for the CDR3: TGTGCCAGCACCGTGGACGGGGTTTTGGAAAAACTGTTTTTT. Its protein product is CASTVDGVLEKLFF.

V is TRBV2 and J is TRBJ2-1; maybe TRBD2 (6 bases). CDR1 is SNHLY, CDR2 FYNNEI, per germline. This CDR3 has 16 amino acids. V was trimmed by 4 bases and J by 4 bases, leaving 17 bases between them. The CDR3 spells CASSVLRSGVYNEQFF. Here the CDR3 DNA reads TGTGCCAGCAGTGTCTTGCGTTCGGGGGTTTACAATGAGCAGTTCTTC. The full variable domain, completed using reference TRBV2 and TRBJ2-1, is EPEVTQTPSHQVTQMGQEVILRCVPISNHLYFYWYRQILGQKVEFLVSFYNNEISEKSEIFDDQFSVERPDGSNFTLKIRSTKLEDSAMYFCASSVLRSGVYNEQFFGPGTRLTVL.

The chain has TRBV24-1 and TRBJ2-3; D unclear. V lost 5 bases and J 7 bases, leaving 15 bases between the germline ends. This CDR3 is built from 14 residues. The germline CDR1 and CDR2 sequences are KGHDR and SFDVKD. The CDR3 DNA is TGTGCCACCAGTGGCCCTGGCGGACCTTATACGCAGTATTTT. It codes for CATSGPGGPYTQYF.

The chain has TRBV5-1 and TRBJ1-1; TRBD1 matches at 8 bases. V trimming: 4 bases; J trimming: 0 bases; junction bases outside the gene matches: 8. The CDR3 extends over 16 amino acids. Germline loops: CDR1 SGHRS, CDR2 YFSETQ. This chain's CDR3 is CASSDRGRRVNTEAFF. In DNA form, the CDR3 reads TGCGCCAGCAGCGACAGGGGCAGGCGGGTGAACACTGAAGCTTTCTTT. Supplemented by reference TRBV5-1 and TRBJ1-1, the full variable domain reads KAGVTQTPRYLIKTRGQQVTLSCSPISGHRSVSWYQQTPGQGLQFLFEYFSETQRNKGNFPGRFSGRQFSNSRSEMNVSTLELGDSALYLCASSDRGRRVNTEAFFGQGTRLTVV.

This clonotype has a handful of counts. The rearrangement links TRBV19 to TRBJ2-1; D is ambiguous. Germline V gene data show CDR1 as LNHDA and CDR2 as SQIVND (reference sequence). V lost 3 bases and J 4 bases, leaving 7 bases between the germline ends. The CDR3 is 13 residues long. The CDR3 coding sequence is TGTGCCAGTAGTATCGACGGATACAATGAGCAGTTCTTC. Translation: CASSIDGYNEQFF.

This clonotype appeared a few times. The chain has TRBV27 and TRBJ1-1; 7 bases are shared with TRBD1. This CDR3 comprises 16 residues. V was pared by 0 bases and J by 5 bases, with 9 bases of the junction left unmatched. Germline CDR1 is MNHEY and CDR2 is SMNVEV (reference sequence). As DNA, the CDR3 is TGTGCCAGCAGTTTATCTCCGGGACAGCCCTCTACTGAAGCTTTCTTT. It specifies CASSLSPGQPSTEAFF.

The chain links TRBV7-2 to TRBJ2-5; D is uncertain. This CDR3 region has 16 residues. Between the trimmed V and J ends, which lost 5 bases and 0 bases, there was a span of 16 bases. CDR1 is SGHTA and CDR2 is FQGNSA in the germline V gene. In nucleotides, the CDR3 is TGTGCCAGCAGCCCCACCCGGGCCCTATACCAAGAGACCCAGTACTTC. It encodes CASSPTRALYQETQYF.

The V and J genes are TRBV4-1 and TRBJ2-1, with D possibly being TRBD2 (5 bases). Germline CDR1 MGHRA, CDR2 YSYEKL. This CDR3 comprises 15 residues. V gave up 3 bases and J gave up 0 bases, with 9 bases separating them. Here the CDR3 DNA reads TGCGCCAGCAGCCATCCGGGAATCTCCTACAATGAGCAGTTCTTC. Its translation is CASSHPGISYNEQFF.